The clone carrying this TCR beta chain occurred a few times. PCR was performed a second time for about 7 to 11 cycles using a sample-barcoded 5' primer and a J-beta primer mix. TCRdb reprocessed the 5' RACE reads via MiXCR and lists one record per CDR3 protein. The sample yields roughly 680,000 distinct CDR3 sequences, more than 40% seen once. The data are from a study of blood T cells in healthy people across ages. Germline CDR1 SGHRS, CDR2 YFSETQ. This CDR3 has 14 amino acids. The V and J ends lost 1 base and 3 bases respectively, with 10 bases between them. The TCR sequence derives from a woman aged 55 to 70 in good health. The chain is built from TRBV5-1 and TRBJ2-5, with D possibly called TRBD1 or TRBD2 (6 bases each). The sequenced sample was blood. The CDR3 DNA is TGCGCCAGCAGCTTGACGGGGGCCAAAGAGACCCAGTACTTC. Its protein is CASSLTGAKETQYF.